The rows below give T cell receptor beta chains drawn from one sample of a study of CXCR3-negative and CXCR3-positive naive CD8 T cells. TCRdb reanalyzed the 5' RACE reads, giving one entry per CDR3 protein sequence and no DNA. The sample totals 130,000 or so distinct CDR3 sequences. The sequenced sample was naive CXCR3- CD8+ T cells from blood. The receptors were gathered from a human donor in good health. Some clones in this sample may be carry-over from other donors' samples. The CDR3 runs from the conserved cysteine through the conserved F or W. Each record gives: V gene, J gene, CDR3 protein.

TRBV28,TRBJ2-7,CAHGPPGGYEQYF
TRBV9,TRBJ2-3,CASSVAGIADTQYF
TRBV29-1,TRBJ2-6,CSVSTSSGANVLTF
TRBV29-1,TRBJ2-3,CSVEVNRALPSTDTQYF
TRBV29-1,TRBJ2-5,CSVNWGQETQYF
TRBV29-1,TRBJ2-1,CSVIKGAGIYNEQFF
TRBV7-2,TRBJ2-4,CASSLGTSALRAKNIQYF
TRBV29-1,TRBJ1-2,CSVEQGFSMNGYTF
TRBV29-1,TRBJ1-5,CSVGGTGNQPQHF
TRBV4-1,TRBJ1-2,CASSLLQGTEDGYTF
TRBV29-1,TRBJ2-3,CSGVLAGETDTQYF
TRBV27,TRBJ2-2,CASSPYGTVGTNTGELFF
TRBV10-3,TRBJ2-1,CAISESDYNEQFF
TRBV10-3,TRBJ2-7,CAINPDGAYEQYF
TRBV12-3/TRBV12-4,TRBJ1-1,CASTFGGDTEAFF
TRBV10-2,TRBJ2-1,CASRLAGEQFF
TRBV27,TRBJ1-5,CASSPSQGYLGQPQHF
TRBV9,TRBJ2-3,CASSVAIGTDTQYF
TRBV4-3,TRBJ1-2,CASSPFSQGGYGYTF
TRBV28,TRBJ1-5,CASSLGPGERDRSNQPQHF
TRBV7-9,TRBJ1-6,CASSRQNYNSPLHF
TRBV7-9,TRBJ2-3,CASSQGRGDTQYF
TRBV4-1,TRBJ2-3,CASSPGRDRGTDTQYF
TRBV2,TRBJ2-7,CASTHQTGFWYEQYF
TRBV3-1,TRBJ2-1,CASSRHNEQFF
TRBV3-1,TRBJ2-3,CASSQEERGGEDTQYF
TRBV3-1,TRBJ2-2,CASSQGQDYTGELFF
TRBV11-2,TRBJ1-2,CASSLSTGISHGYTF
TRBV10-3,TRBJ2-7,CAISEAGDAHEQYF
TRBV2,TRBJ2-7,CATRTSGGSYEQYF
TRBV4-2,TRBJ2-2,CASSSSGVNTGELFF
TRBV5-1,TRBJ1-4,CASSDGQGGTNEKLFF
TRBV12-3/TRBV12-4,TRBJ2-2,CASSFIPGTATTGELFF
TRBV10-2,TRBJ2-7,CASRQGAYEQYF
TRBV9,TRBJ2-1,CASSLHNEQFF
TRBV9,TRBJ2-5,CASTGGEDQETQYF
TRBV29-1,TRBJ2-1,CSAAGGSSYNEQFF
TRBV27,TRBJ2-1,CASGGGVAYNEQIF
TRBV12-3/TRBV12-4,TRBJ1-2,CASSSPGSTYGYTF
TRBV29-1,TRBJ2-2,CSVHAPGQGNTGELFF
TRBV15,TRBJ2-3,CATSRDRGPPNTDTQYF